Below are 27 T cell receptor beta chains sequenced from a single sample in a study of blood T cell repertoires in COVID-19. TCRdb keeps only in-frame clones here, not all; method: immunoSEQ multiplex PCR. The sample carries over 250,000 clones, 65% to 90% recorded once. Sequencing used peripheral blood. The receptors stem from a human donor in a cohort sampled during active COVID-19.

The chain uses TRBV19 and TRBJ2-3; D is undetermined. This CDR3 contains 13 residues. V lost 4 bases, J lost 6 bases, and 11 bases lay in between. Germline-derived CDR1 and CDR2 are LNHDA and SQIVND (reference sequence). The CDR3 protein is CASSSHDGDTQYF. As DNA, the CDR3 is TGTGCCAGTAGTAGCCATGACGGGGATACGCAGTATTTT.

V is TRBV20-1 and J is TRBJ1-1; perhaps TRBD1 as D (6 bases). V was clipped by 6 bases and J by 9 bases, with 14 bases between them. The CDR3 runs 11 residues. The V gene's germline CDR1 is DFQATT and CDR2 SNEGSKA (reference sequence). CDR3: CSADGQPKAFF. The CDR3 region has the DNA TGCAGTGCGGACGGACAGCCGAAAGCTTTCTTT.

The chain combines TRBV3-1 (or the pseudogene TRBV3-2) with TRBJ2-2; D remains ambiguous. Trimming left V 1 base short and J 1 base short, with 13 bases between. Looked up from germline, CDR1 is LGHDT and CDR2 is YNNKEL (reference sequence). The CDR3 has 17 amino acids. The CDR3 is CASSQVLRSRNTGELFF. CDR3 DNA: TGTGCCAGCAGCCAAGTCCTCCGCAGTCGGAACACCGGGGAGCTGTTTTTT.

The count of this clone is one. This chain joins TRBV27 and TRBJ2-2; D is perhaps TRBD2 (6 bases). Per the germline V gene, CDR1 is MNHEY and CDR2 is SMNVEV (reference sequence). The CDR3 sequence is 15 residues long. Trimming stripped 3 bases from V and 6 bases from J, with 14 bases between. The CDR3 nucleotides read TGTGCCAGCAGTTTCGTGGGCCGGGGGTCCGGGGAGCTGTTTTTT. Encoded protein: CASSFVGRGSGELFF.

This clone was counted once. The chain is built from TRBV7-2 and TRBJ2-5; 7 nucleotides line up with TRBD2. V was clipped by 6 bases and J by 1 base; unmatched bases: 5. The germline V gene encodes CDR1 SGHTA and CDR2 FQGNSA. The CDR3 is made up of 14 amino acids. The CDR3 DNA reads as TGTGCCAGCAGACCCGGGACTACCCAAGAGACCCAGTACTTC. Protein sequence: CASRPGTTQETQYF.

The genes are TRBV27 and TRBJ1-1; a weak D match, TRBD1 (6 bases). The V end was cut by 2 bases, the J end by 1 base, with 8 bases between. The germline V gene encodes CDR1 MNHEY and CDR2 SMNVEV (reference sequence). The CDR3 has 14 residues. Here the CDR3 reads CASSLRGGNTEAFF. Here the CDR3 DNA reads TGTGCCAGCAGTTTACGAGGGGGGAACACTGAAGCTTTCTTT.

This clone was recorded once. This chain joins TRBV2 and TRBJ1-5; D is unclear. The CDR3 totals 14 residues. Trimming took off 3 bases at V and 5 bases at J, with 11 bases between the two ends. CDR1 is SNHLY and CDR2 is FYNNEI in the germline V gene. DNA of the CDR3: TGTGCCAGCAGTGAGTGGCGGTTGGATCAGCCCCAGCATTTT. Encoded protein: CASSEWRLDQPQHF.

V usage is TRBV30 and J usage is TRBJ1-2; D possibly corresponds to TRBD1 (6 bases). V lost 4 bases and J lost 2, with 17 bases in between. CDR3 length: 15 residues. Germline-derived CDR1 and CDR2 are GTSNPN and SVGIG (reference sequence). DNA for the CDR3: TGTGCCTGGATCCCTCTTCGGACAGTGAACTATGGCTACACCTTC. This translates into CAWIPLRTVNYGYTF.

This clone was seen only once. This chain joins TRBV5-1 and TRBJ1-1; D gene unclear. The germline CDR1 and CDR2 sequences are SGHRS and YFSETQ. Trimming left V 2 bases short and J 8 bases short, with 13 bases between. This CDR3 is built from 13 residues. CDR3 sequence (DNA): TGCGCCAGCAGCTTCCAAGAGGGCCGGGAAGCTTTCTTT. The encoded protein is CASSFQEGREAFF.

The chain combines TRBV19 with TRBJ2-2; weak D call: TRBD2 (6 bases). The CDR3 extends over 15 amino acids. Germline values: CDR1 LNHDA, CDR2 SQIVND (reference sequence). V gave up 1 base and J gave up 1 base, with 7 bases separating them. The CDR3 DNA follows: TGTGCCAGTAGTATAGGACTAGGGAACACCGGGGAGCTGTTTTTT. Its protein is CASSIGLGNTGELFF.

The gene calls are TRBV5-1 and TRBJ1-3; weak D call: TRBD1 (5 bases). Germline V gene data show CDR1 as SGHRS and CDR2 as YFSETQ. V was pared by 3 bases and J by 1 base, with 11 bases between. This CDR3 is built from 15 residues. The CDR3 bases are TGCGCCAGCAGCTCAGAAGGGGTATCTGGAAACACCATATATTTT. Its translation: CASSSEGVSGNTIYF.

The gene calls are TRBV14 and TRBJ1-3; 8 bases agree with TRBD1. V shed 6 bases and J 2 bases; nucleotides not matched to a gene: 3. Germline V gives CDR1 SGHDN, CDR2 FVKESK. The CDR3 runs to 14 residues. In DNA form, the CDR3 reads TGTGCCAGCAGTCAGACAGGGGCTGGAAACACCATATATTTT. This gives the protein CASSQTGAGNTIYF.

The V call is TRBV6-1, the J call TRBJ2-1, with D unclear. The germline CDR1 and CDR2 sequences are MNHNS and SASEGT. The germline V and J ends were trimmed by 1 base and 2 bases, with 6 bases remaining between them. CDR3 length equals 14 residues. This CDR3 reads CASSEDEAYNEQFF. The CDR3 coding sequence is TGTGCCAGCAGTGAAGATGAGGCCTACAATGAGCAGTTCTTC.

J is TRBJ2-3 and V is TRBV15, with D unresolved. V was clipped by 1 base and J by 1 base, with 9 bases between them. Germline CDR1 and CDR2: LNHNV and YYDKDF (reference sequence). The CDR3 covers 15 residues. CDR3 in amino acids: CATSRVIAGTDTQYF. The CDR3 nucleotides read TGTGCCACCAGCAGAGTGATTGCGGGCACAGATACGCAGTATTTT. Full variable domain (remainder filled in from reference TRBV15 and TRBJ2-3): DAMVIQNPRYQVTQFGKPVTLSCSQTLNHNVMYWYQQKSSQAPKLLFHYYDKDFNNEADTPDNFQSRRPNTSFCFLDIRSPGLGDTAMYLCATSRVIAGTDTQYFGPGTRLTVL.

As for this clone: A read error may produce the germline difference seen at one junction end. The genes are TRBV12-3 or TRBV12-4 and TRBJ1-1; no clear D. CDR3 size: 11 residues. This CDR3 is CASSFRYQFHF. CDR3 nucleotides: TGTGCCAGCAGTTTTCGTTACCAGTTCCACTTT.

As DNA, the CDR3 is TGTGCCAGCAGCGTTGGGACTAGCGGGAGTAGGGGCTCCTACAATGAGCAGTTCTTC. This encodes CASSVGTSGSRGSYNEQFF. The J gene is TRBJ2-1, the V gene TRBV9; 14 bases align to TRBD2. Unmatched junction bases numbered 7, after V lost 2 bases and J lost 0 bases. Germline CDR1 and CDR2: SGDLS and YYNGEE. The CDR3 runs to 19 residues.

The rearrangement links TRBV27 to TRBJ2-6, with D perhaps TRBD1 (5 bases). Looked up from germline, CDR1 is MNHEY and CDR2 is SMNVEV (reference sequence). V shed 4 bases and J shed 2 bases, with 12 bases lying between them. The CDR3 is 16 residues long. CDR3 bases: TGTGCCAGCAGTTCCCTCGCCAGGGCTGGGGCCAACGTCCTGACTTTC. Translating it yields CASSSLARAGANVLTF.

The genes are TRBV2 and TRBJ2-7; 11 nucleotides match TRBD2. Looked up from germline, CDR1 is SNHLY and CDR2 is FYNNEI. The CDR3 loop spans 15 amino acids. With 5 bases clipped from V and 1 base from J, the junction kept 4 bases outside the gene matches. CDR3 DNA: TGTGCCAGCAGTAAACTAGCGGGAGTATCCTACGAGCAGTACTTC. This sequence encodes CASSKLAGVSYEQYF.

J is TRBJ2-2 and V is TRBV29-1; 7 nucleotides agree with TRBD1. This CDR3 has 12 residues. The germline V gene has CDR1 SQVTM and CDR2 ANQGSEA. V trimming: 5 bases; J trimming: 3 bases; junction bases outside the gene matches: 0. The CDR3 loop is CSVQGDTGELFF. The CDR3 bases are TGCAGCGTTCAGGGGGACACCGGGGAGCTGTTTTTT.

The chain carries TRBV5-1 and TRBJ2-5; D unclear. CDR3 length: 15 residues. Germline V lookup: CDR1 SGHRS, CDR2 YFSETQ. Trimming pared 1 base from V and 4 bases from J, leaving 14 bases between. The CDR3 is CASSLIRSGGETQYF. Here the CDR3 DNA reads TGCGCCAGCAGCTTGATACGCTCCGGTGGAGAGACCCAGTACTTC.

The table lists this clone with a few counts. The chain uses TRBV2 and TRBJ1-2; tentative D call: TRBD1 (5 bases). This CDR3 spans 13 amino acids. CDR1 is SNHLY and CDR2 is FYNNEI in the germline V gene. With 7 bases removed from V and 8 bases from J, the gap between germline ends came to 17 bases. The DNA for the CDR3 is TGTGCCAGCAAAGGGGCCGTCCGGGAGGGCTACACCTTC. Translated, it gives CASKGAVREGYTF.

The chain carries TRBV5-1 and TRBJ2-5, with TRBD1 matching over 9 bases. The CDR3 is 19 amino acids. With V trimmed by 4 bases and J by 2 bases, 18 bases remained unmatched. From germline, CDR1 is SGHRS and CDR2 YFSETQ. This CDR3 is CASSLTGTGTGPFQETQYF. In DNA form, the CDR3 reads TGCGCCAGCAGCCTGACGGGAACCGGGACAGGGCCCTTTCAAGAGACCCAGTACTTC. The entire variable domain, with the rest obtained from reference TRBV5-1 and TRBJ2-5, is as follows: KAGVTQTPRYLIKTRGQQVTLSCSPISGHRSVSWYQQTPGQGLQFLFEYFSETQRNKGNFPGRFSGRQFSNSRSEMNVSTLELGDSALYLCASSLTGTGTGPFQETQYFGPGTRLLVL.

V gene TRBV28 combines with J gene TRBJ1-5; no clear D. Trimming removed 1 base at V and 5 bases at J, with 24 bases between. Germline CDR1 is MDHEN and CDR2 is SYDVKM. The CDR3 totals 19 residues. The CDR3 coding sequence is TGTGCCAGCAGTTTATATCGCACCGTCCAGGCGGGATCGGATCAGCCCCAGCATTTT. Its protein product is CASSLYRTVQAGSDQPQHF.

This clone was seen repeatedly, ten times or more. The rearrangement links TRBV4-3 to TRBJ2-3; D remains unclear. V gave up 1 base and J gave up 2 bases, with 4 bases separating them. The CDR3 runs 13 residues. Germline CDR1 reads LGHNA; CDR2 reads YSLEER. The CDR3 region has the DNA TGCGCCAGCAGCCAAGGAGCCACAGATACGCAGTATTTT. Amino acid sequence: CASSQGATDTQYF.

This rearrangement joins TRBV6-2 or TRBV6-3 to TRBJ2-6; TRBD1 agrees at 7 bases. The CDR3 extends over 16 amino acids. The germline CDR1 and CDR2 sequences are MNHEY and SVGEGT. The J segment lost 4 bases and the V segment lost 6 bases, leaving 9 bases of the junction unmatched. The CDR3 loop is CASSLGQPRGANVLTF. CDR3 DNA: TGTGCCAGCAGCCTGGGACAGCCCAGGGGGGCCAACGTCCTGACTTTC.

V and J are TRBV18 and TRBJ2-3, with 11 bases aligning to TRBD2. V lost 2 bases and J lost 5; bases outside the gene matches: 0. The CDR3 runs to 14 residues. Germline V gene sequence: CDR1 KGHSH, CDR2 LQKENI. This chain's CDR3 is CASSPGLAGDTQYF. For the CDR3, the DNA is TGTGCCAGCTCACCAGGACTAGCGGGAGATACGCAGTATTTT.

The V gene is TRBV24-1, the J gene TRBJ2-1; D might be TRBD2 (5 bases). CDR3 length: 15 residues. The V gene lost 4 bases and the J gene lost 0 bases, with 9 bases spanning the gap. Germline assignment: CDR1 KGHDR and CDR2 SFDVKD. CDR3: CATSEASPSYNEQFF. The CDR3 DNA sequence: TGTGCCACCAGTGAGGCTAGCCCCTCCTACAATGAGCAGTTCTTC.